The entry below gives a single T cell receptor beta chain sequence along with its context. Its antigen remains unknown. Measured with immunoSEQ multiplex PCR; TCRdb has only the in-frame clones, and not every one. There are a few million clones in the sample; roughly 93% occur only once, and about 0.39% lies in the top ten. The CDR3 loop spans 13 amino acids. V was cut by 8 bases and J by 10 bases, with 20 bases left in between. Germline-derived CDR1 and CDR2 are GTSNPN and SVGIG (reference sequence). The sample is drawn from a study of shared clonotypes between healthy human individuals. Study-wide results and limits: Measured sharing among donors was expected to vary with sequencing depth. Against clonotypes common to all four donors, non-shared ones had lower generation probabilities.

The clonotype originates from a man between 18 and 29 years old in good health. Some clones in this sample may be carry-over from other donors' samples. Sequenced input: naive CD4+ T cells from PBMCs. Subset specified: CD45RA+ positively selected. J is TRBJ1-4 and V is TRBV30, with D unclear. The CDR3 here is CAGKDQVYGKLFF. In DNA form, the CDR3 reads TGTGCCGGAAAGGACCAGGTATATGGAAAACTGTTTTTT.